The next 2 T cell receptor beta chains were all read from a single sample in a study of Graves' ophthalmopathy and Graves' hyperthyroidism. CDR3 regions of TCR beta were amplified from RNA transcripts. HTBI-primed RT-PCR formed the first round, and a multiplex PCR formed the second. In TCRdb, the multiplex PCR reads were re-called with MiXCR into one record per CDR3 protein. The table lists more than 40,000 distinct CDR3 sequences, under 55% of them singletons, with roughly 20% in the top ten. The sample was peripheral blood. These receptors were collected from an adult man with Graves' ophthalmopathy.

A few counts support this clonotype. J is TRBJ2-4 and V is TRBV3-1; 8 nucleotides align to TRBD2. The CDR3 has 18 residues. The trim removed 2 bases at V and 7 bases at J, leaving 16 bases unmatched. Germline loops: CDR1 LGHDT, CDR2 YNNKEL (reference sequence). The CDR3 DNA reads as TGTGCCAGCAGCCAATACTCAGGGCCGGGTAGCGGGGTGAACATTCAGTACTTC. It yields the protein CASSQYSGPGSGVNIQYF. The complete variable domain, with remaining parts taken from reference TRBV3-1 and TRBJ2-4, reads DTAVSQTPKYLVTQMGNDKSIKCEQNLGHDTMYWYKQDSKKFLKIMFSYNNKELIINETVPNRFSPKSPDKAHLNLHINSLELGDSAVYFCASSQYSGPGSGVNIQYFGAGTRLSVL.

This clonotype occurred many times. CDR3 DNA: TGTGCCACACGTACGGGACCCCGCAGCACAGATACGCAGTATTTT. This translates into CATRTGPRSTDTQYF. This sequence joins TRBV10-3 and TRBJ2-3, with D perhaps being TRBD1 or TRBD2 (5 bases each). The germline V gene encodes CDR1 ENHRY and CDR2 SYGVKD. The CDR3 runs 15 residues. Trimming took 10 bases from V and 0 from J, leaving 17 bases between them.